This TCR beta chain was sequenced for a study of shared clonotypes between healthy human individuals. The naive CD8 population came from CD45RO-negative cells selected for CCR7, without terminally differentiated effector memory CD45RA+ cells. Measured with immunoSEQ multiplex PCR; TCRdb has only the in-frame clones, and not every one. The sample contains about 2.1 million clones, approximately 92% of which appear only once. Germline loops: CDR1 SGHVS, CDR2 FNYEAQ. CDR3 length: 19 amino acids. V was pared by 5 bases and J by 0 bases, with 23 bases between. Sequenced sample: naive CD8+ T cells from PBMCs. The chain uses TRBV7-6 and TRBJ2-1; tentatively, D is TRBD1 or TRBD2 (6 bases each). This clonotype was obtained from a man younger than 35 in good health. Some clones in this sample may be carry-over from other donors' samples. CDR3 in DNA: TGTGCCAGCAGCAGCTTAGAGGGGGGAGGCGGCCTCTCCTACAATGAGCAGTTCTTC. Protein product: CASSSLEGGGGLSYNEQFF. The full variable domain, its missing parts supplied by reference TRBV7-6 and TRBJ2-1, is GAGVSQSPRYKVTKRGQDVALRCDPISGHVSLYWYRQALGQGPEFLTYFNYEAQQDKSGLPNDRFSAERPEGSISTLTIQRTEQRDSAMYRCASSSLEGGGGLSYNEQFFGPGTRLTVL.